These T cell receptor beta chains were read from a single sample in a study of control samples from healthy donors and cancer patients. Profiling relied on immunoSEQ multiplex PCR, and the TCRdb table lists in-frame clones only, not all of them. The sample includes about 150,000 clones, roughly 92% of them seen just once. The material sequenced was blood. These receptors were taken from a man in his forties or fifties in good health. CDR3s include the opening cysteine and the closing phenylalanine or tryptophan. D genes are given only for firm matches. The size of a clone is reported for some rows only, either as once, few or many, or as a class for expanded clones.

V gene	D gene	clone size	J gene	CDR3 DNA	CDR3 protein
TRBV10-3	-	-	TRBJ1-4	TGTGCCATCAGTGAGTCCTCGGACAGCGGTGGTAATGAAAAACTGTTTTTT	CAISESSDSGGNEKLFF
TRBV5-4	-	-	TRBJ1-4	TGTGCCAGCAGCTCGGGTGAAAAACTGTTTTTT	CASSSGEKLFF
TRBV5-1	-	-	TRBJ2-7	TGCGCCAGCAGGGACAGCTACCCAGGGGACGAGCAGTACTTC	CASRDSYPGDEQYF
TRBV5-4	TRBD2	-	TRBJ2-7	TGTGCCAGCAGCATCTTAATAGCGGGAGTAAACGAGCAGTACTTC	CASSILIAGVNEQYF
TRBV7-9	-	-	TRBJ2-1	TGTGCCAGCAGCACAGGGTGGCAGGGGTCCTACAATGAGCAGTTCTTC	CASSTGWQGSYNEQFF
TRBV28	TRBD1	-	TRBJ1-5	TGTGCCAGCACCTTGGACAGGTATAGCAATCAGCCCCAGCATTTT	CASTLDRYSNQPQHF
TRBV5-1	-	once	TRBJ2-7	TGCGCCAGCACCCCACAAGGCCGGTACGAGCAGTACTTC	CASTPQGRYEQYF
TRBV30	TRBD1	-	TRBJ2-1	TGTGCCCGAGGGACAGATGCCTACAATGAGCAGTTCTTC	CARGTDAYNEQFF
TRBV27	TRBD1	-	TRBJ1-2	TGTGCCAGCAGTTCGGGACAGGGAAGCTACACCTTC	CASSSGQGSYTF
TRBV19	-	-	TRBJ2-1	TGTGCCAGTAGTATAGATCGTCAGAGCTCCTACAATGAGCAGTTCTTC	CASSIDRQSSYNEQFF
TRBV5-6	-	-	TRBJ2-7	TGTGCCAGCAGCTTGTCGGGAACCTACGAGCAGTACTTC	CASSLSGTYEQYF
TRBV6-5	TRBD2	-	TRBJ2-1	TGTGCCAGCAGTTTGCCTAGCGGGAGGGACAATGAGCAGTTCTTC	CASSLPSGRDNEQFF
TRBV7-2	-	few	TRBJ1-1	TGTGCCAGCAGCTTATTTGCGGGGATGAACACTGAAGCTTTCTTT	CASSLFAGMNTEAFF
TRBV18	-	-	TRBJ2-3	TGTGCCAGCTCACCAATTCCCAGTAGCACAGATACGCAGTATTTT	CASSPIPSSTDTQYF
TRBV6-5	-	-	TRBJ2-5	TGTGCCAGCAGCCGCCGCCTAGCGACCGGGACCCAGTACTTC	CASSRRLATGTQYF
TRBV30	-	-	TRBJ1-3	TGTGCCTGGAATCGCCAGAGCTCTGGAAACACCATATATTTT	CAWNRQSSGNTIYF
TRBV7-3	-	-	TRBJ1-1	TGTGCCAGCAGCTTAAGGGGGAACACTGAAGCTTTCTTT	CASSLRGNTEAFF
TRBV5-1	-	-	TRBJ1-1	TGCGCCAGCAGCCCCCTGTCTGCCTCGAACACTGAAGCTTTCTTT	CASSPLSASNTEAFF
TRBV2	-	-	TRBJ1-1	TGTGCCAGCATCCAGATAGAGAACACTGAAGCTTTCTTT	CASIQIENTEAFF
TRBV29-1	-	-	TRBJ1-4	TGCAGCGTTTCCTGGGAGAGTAATGAAAAACTGTTTTTT	CSVSWESNEKLFF
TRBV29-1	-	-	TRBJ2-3	TGCAGCGTCCCCTATCCTGGAGTAGATACGCAGTATTTT	CSVPYPGVDTQYF
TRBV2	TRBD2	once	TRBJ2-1	TGTGCCAGCAAACTAGCGGGAGGTAGCGATGAGCAGTTCTTC	CASKLAGGSDEQFF
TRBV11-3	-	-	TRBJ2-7	TGTGCCAGCAGCTATAACGTTGACGGTTACAACGAGCAGTACTTC	CASSYNVDGYNEQYF
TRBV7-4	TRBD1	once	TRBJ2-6	TGTGCCAGTCCCACCCACCGGGACAGGCCCTATAACTCTGGGGCCAACGTCCTGACTTTC	CASPTHRDRPYNSGANVLTF
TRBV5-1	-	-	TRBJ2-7	TGCGCCAGCAGCTTGGCGGTGAGCGAGCAGTACTTC	CASSLAVSEQYF
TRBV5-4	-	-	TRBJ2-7	TGTGCCAGCAGCTTGGCGGGCGGAAGCTCCTACGAGCAGTACTTC	CASSLAGGSSYEQYF
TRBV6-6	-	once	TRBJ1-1	TGTGCCAGCACTGAACAGGGTACTGAAGCTTTCTTT	CASTEQGTEAFF
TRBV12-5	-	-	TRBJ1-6	TGTGCTAGTGGTCAAGGAAAGCGTGGGGCTCGACAGCCCCCGGGGAATTCACCCCTCCACTTT	CASGQGKRGARQPPGNSPLHF
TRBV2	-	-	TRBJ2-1	TGTGCCAGCAGGGACTACTTATACAAGTTCTTC	CASRDYLYKFF
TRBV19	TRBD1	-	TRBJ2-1	TGTGCCAGTAGTACGAACAGGGGAACGAGCTCCTACAATGAGCAGTTCTTC	CASSTNRGTSSYNEQFF
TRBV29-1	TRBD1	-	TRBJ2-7	TGCAGCGTTTACCTGACAGGGTCCCCCTACGAGCAGTACTTC	CSVYLTGSPYEQYF
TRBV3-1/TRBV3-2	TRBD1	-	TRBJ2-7	TGTGCCAGCAGGGGACAGGGCTCTTCCTACGAGCAGTACTTC	CASRGQGSSYEQYF
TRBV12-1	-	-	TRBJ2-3	TGTGCCAGCAGCTTTGCGCGGAGGGCAACCACTAGCGGGAGACCAGATACGCAGTATTTT	CASSFARRATTSGRPDTQYF
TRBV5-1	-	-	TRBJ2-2	TGCGCCGGGCAGGCGACCGACACCGGGGAGCTGTTTTTT	CAGQATDTGELFF
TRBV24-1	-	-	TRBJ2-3	TGTGCCACCAGTGATCCGACAGGAACTACCACAGATACGCAGTATTTT	CATSDPTGTTTDTQYF
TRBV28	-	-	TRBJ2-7	TGTGCCAGCACCTCAGGGGAACTCTCCTACGAGCAGTACTTC	CASTSGELSYEQYF
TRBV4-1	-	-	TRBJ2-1	TGCGCCAGCAGCCAAGATGGGGCAGGGATCAATGAGCAGTTCTTC	CASSQDGAGINEQFF
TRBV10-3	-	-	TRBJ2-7	TGTGCCATCAGTGTTAATCGTGACGGCTACGAGCAGTACTTC	CAISVNRDGYEQYF
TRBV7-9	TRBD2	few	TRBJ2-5	TGTGCCAGCAGCTTAGAGGTGGCCAAGCGGGGGGACCAGTACTTC	CASSLEVAKRGDQYF
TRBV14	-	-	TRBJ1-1	TGTGCCAGCAGCCAAGACCAAAGGGGGGGGACTGAAGCTTTCTTT	CASSQDQRGGTEAFF
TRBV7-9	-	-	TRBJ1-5	TGTGCCAGCAGCTTAGTCGGGGCAGGGGATCAGCCCCAGCATTTT	CASSLVGAGDQPQHF
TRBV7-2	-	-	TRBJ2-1	TGTGCCAGCAGCTTCCCGCCGGGGGATGAGCAGTTCTTC	CASSFPPGDEQFF